Listed here are 6 T cell receptor beta chains from one sample, sequenced in a study of shared clonotypes between healthy human individuals (dated by TCRdb to the early 2020s). The library was produced with the immunoSEQ multiplex PCR assay. TCRdb retrieved this table from immuneACCESS and kept in-frame rearrangements only. Not all clones are present; in checked studies, unresolved V genes account for under half, and no reason is known for the remainder. The sample has approximately 500,000 clones on record, 79% of them singletons. The ten largest clones take up 10% to 15% of the sample. Sequences were obtained from PBMCs. All receptors come from a woman aged 40-49 years in good health. Some clones in this sample may be carry-over from other donors' samples.

The chain combines TRBV27 with TRBJ1-3; 7 bases are a match to TRBD1. The CDR3 loop spans 16 amino acids. Per germline, CDR1 MNHEY and CDR2 SMNVEV (reference sequence). The ends lost 3 bases at V and 8 bases at J; junction bases unmatched: 13. The CDR3 loop is CASSFWVGQGEYTIYF. The CDR3 nucleotides read TGTGCCAGCAGTTTTTGGGTGGGGCAGGGGGAATACACCATATATTTT.

This clone was recorded only once. The rearrangement joins TRBV27 to TRBJ1-5; 9 bases map to TRBD1. V shed 2 bases, J shed 3 bases, and the junction held 2 bases outside the gene matches. There are 15 residues in the CDR3. Germline V gives CDR1 MNHEY, CDR2 SMNVEV (reference sequence). CDR3: CASSLTGGVNQPQHF. The DNA of the CDR3 is TGTGCCAGCAGTTTAACAGGGGGCGTCAATCAGCCCCAGCATTTT.

This chain joins TRBV27 and TRBJ2-7; the D gene is possibly TRBD2 (6 bases). The CDR3 has 13 amino acids. Germline values: CDR1 MNHEY, CDR2 SMNVEV (reference sequence). Between the trimmed V and J ends, which lost 3 bases and 5 bases, there was a span of 11 bases. The CDR3, as DNA: TGTGCCAGCAGTTTCCGGGAGTACAACGAGCAGTACTTC. Translation: CASSFREYNEQYF.

The V gene is TRBV5-1, the J gene TRBJ1-1, with 7 bases lining up with TRBD1. Unmatched junction bases numbered 8, after V lost 4 bases and J lost 5 bases. The CDR3 has 14 amino acids. Per the germline V gene, CDR1 is SGHRS and CDR2 is YFSETQ. The CDR3 here is CASSQTTGKTEAFF. CDR3 DNA sequence: TGCGCCAGCAGCCAGACGACAGGGAAGACTGAAGCTTTCTTT.

This clone came up a few times. The chain links TRBV30 to TRBJ2-5; 7 bases align to TRBD1. Germline assignment: CDR1 GTSNPN and CDR2 SVGIG (reference sequence). Unmatched junction bases numbered 7, after V lost 2 bases and J lost 4 bases. CDR3 size: 14 residues. The CDR3 spells CAWSYRGVLETQYF. CDR3 bases: TGTGCCTGGAGTTACAGGGGAGTATTAGAGACCCAGTACTTC.

CDR3 sequence (DNA): TGTGCCAGCAGCCCGGAGGGGGGAACGCAGTATTTT. This codes for CASSPEGGTQYF. The J gene is TRBJ2-3, the V gene TRBV7-9; D possibly uses TRBD1 or TRBD2 (6 bases each). CDR1 and CDR2 from the germline V gene are SEHNR and FQNEAQ (reference sequence). The CDR3 sequence is 12 residues long. Between the trimmed V and J ends, which lost 5 bases and 9 bases, there was a span of 12 bases.